Shown below are 9 T cell receptor beta chains from a single sample sequenced in a study of shared clonotypes between healthy human individuals. Naive CD8 cells lacked CD45RO, underwent positive selection for CCR7 and left out terminally differentiated effector memory CD45RA+ cells. Profiled with immunoSEQ multiplex PCR; TCRdb holds only in-frame clones, not every one. The table shows under 2,000,000 clones, with about 95% occurring only once. The sequencing input was naive CD8+ T cells sorted from blood. These TCRs come from a man younger than 30 in good health.

J is TRBJ1-1 and V is TRBV19, with TRBD1 matching over 8 bases. The CDR3 length is 15 residues. Trimming removed 3 bases from V and 3 bases from J; junction bases left unmatched: 6. Germline loops: CDR1 LNHDA, CDR2 SQIVND (reference sequence). This CDR3 is CASSMEDRADTEAFF. Here the CDR3 DNA reads TGTGCCAGTAGTATGGAGGACAGGGCAGACACTGAAGCTTTCTTT.

V usage is TRBV27 and J usage is TRBJ1-5, with unresolved D. Looked up from germline, CDR1 is MNHEY and CDR2 is SMNVEV (reference sequence). This CDR3 has 14 amino acids. V gave up 0 bases and J gave up 4 bases, with 7 bases separating them. The CDR3 region is CASSLSSANQPQHF. The DNA of the CDR3 is TGTGCCAGCAGTTTATCGTCAGCTAATCAGCCCCAGCATTTT.

Concerning this clone itself: At the DNA level, this CDR3 is encoded by other sequences in the same sample as well. The V and J genes are TRBV5-6 and TRBJ2-7, with D hard to call. V was trimmed by 0 bases and J by 0 bases, leaving 7 bases between them. The length of the CDR3 is 14 residues. Germline V gene lookup returns CDR1 SGHDT and CDR2 YYEEEE. The CDR3 spells CASSLAGSSYEQYF. The CDR3 nucleotides are TGTGCCAGCAGCTTGGCCGGTAGCTCCTACGAGCAGTACTTC.

This clone was recorded only once. The chain has TRBV30 and TRBJ1-3; 7 bases match TRBD1. From germline, CDR1 is GTSNPN and CDR2 SVGIG (reference sequence). V shed 5 bases, J shed 0 bases, and the junction held 4 bases outside the gene matches. The CDR3 has 14 amino acids. CDR3: CAWGGTVSGNTIYF. The DNA for the CDR3 is TGTGCCTGGGGGGGGACAGTCTCTGGAAACACCATATATTTT.

This rearrangement joins TRBV13 to TRBJ2-7, with a tentative D call TRBD2 (6 bases). The CDR3 length is 14 residues. The V gene's germline CDR1 is PRHDT and CDR2 FYEKMQ (reference sequence). V was pared by 3 bases and J by 3 bases, with 12 bases between. This CDR3 is CASSFPGLSYEQYF. The CDR3 nucleotides read TGTGCCAGCAGCTTCCCGGGACTCAGCTACGAGCAGTACTTC.

The rearrangement joins TRBV7-6 to TRBJ1-4, with TRBD1 identical over 7 bases. The CDR3 runs to 15 residues. With 1 base clipped from V and 5 bases from J, the junction kept 4 bases outside the gene matches. Germline CDR1 and CDR2: SGHVS and FNYEAQ. Here the CDR3 reads CASSLVRGINEKLFF. CDR3 coding DNA: TGTGCCAGCAGCTTAGTCAGGGGGATAAATGAAAAACTGTTTTTT.

V and J are TRBV30 and TRBJ2-7; either TRBD1 or TRBD2 may supply D (5 bases each). CDR3 length equals 13 residues. V dropped 1 base and J dropped 5 bases, with 12 bases sitting between them. CDR1 is GTSNPN and CDR2 is SVGIG in the germline V gene (reference sequence). CDR3 DNA: TGTGCCTGGAGTGGGGGGTCCGCGGACGAGCAGTACTTC. It is translated as CAWSGGSADEQYF.

Comment on this clone: Other DNA sequences of this sample code for an identical CDR3. This sequence joins TRBV19 and TRBJ2-7, with D tentatively TRBD1 (6 bases). The CDR3 runs to 13 residues. The ends were cut back, 5 bases at V and 4 bases at J, with 12 bases in the middle. CDR1 LNHDA and CDR2 SQIVND come from the germline V gene (reference sequence). The CDR3 spells CASSPGQTYEQYF. CDR3 coding DNA: TGTGCCAGTAGTCCGGGACAAACTTACGAGCAGTACTTC.

This clone was picked up one time. V is TRBV5-4 and J is TRBJ1-6, with D unresolved. Deletions cut 1 base from V and 10 bases from J, with 15 bases between. Germline V gives CDR1 SGHNT, CDR2 YYREEE (reference sequence). The CDR3 runs to 15 residues. The CDR3 loop reads CASSLYRGGRSPLHF. The CDR3 region has the DNA TGTGCCAGCAGCTTGTACCGGGGAGGACGATCACCCCTCCACTTT.